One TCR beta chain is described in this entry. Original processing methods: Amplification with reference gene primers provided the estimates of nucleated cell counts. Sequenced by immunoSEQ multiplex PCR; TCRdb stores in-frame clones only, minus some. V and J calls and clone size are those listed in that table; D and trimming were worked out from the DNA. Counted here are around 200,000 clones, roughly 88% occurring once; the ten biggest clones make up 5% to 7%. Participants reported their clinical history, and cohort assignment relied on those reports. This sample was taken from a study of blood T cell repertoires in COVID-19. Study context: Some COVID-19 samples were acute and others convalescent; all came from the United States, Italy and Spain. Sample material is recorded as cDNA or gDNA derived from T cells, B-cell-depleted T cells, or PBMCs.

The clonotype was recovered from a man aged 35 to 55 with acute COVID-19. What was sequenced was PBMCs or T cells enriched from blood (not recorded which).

The CDR3 protein is CASSTRQGTETQYF. The DNA for the CDR3 is TGTGCCAGTAGTACCCGACAGGGAACGGAGACCCAGTACTTC. This rearrangement joins TRBV19 to TRBJ2-5, with 7 bases matching TRBD1. Trimming at V came to 4 bases and at J to 5 bases, leaving 7 bases not matched to a gene. There are 14 residues in the CDR3. Germline CDR1 LNHDA, CDR2 SQIVND (reference sequence).